This TCR beta chain was retrieved from a study of blood T cell repertoires in COVID-19. Study as a whole: Sites in the United States, Italy and Spain provided acute and convalescent COVID-19 samples. Sample material is recorded as cDNA or gDNA derived from T cells, B-cell-depleted T cells, or PBMCs.

The CDR3 totals 13 residues. Trimming took 4 bases from V and 1 from J; bases not matched to a gene: 0. The germline gives CDR1 SGHDN, CDR2 FVKESK. Clones were read by immunoSEQ multiplex PCR, and TCRdb kept only the in-frame ones, dropping some. The sample yields over 30,000 clones, 65% to 90% seen once. J is TRBJ2-7 and V is TRBV14, with 8 bases aligning to TRBD1. The receptor was derived from a woman aged 55-70 years with active COVID-19. The sequenced sample was peripheral blood. CDR3 in DNA: TGTGCCAGCAGCCGGGACAGGTCCTACGAGCAGTACTTC. It encodes CASSRDRSYEQYF.